Presented here are 32 T cell receptor beta chains from one specimen sequenced in a study of blood T cell repertoires in COVID-19. Repertoires were generated with immunoSEQ multiplex PCR, while TCRdb's copy carries only in-frame clones and drops some. The sample holds nearly 70,000 clones, nearly 90% seen once. The source material was peripheral blood. These receptors were taken from a woman between 45 and 65 years old with COVID-19, enrolled during active disease.

The chain uses TRBV4-1 and TRBJ2-2; 7 nucleotides agree with TRBD1. Germline V gene sequence: CDR1 MGHRA, CDR2 YSYEKL. The junction had 7 bases not matched to a gene; V was cut back by 5 bases and J by 7 bases. CDR3 size: 14 residues. CDR3 in amino acids: CASSYRGGGGELFF. CDR3 DNA: TGCGCCAGCAGCTATCGAGGGGGCGGCGGGGAGCTGTTTTTT.

The rearrangement joins TRBV2 to TRBJ2-3; D not resolved. Germline loops: CDR1 SNHLY, CDR2 FYNNEI. Trimming left V 8 bases short and J 4 bases short, with 16 bases between. The CDR3 totals 14 residues. The CDR3 is CASQIGAFADTQYF. The CDR3 DNA follows: TGTGCCAGCCAGATCGGAGCGTTCGCAGATACGCAGTATTTT.

V and J are TRBV7-9 and TRBJ2-1, with a tentative D call TRBD2 (5 bases). V gave up 5 bases and J gave up 8 bases, with 22 bases separating them. Germline loops: CDR1 SEHNR, CDR2 FQNEAQ (reference sequence). This CDR3 is 16 amino acids long. Here the CDR3 DNA reads TGTGCCAGCAGCCGAGCTTTGAGGGCACTCGCCGATGAGCAGTTCTTC. Residues: CASSRALRALADEQFF. The complete variable domain, with remaining parts taken from reference TRBV7-9 and TRBJ2-1, reads DTGVSQNPRHKITKRGQNVTFRCDPISEHNRLYWYRQTLGQGPEFLTYFQNEAQLEKSRLLSDRFSAERPKGSFSTLEIQRTEQGDSAMYLCASSRALRALADEQFFGPGTRLTVL.

The genes are TRBV2 and TRBJ2-1, with 7 bases aligning to TRBD1. CDR1 is SNHLY, CDR2 FYNNEI, per germline. The CDR3 length is 14 residues. Trimming removed 7 bases from V and 6 bases from J; junction bases left unmatched: 9. The CDR3 sequence: CASMTGRRLNEQFF. For the CDR3, the DNA is TGTGCCAGCATGACAGGGCGTCGCCTCAATGAGCAGTTCTTC.

The chain joins TRBV5-8 to TRBJ2-5; 8 bases map to TRBD2. The CDR3 contains 14 residues. The V gene's germline CDR1 is SGHTS and CDR2 YDEGEE. The V segment lost 5 bases and the J segment 7 bases; nucleotides outside the gene matches: 10. The CDR3 reads CASRISGDWGTQYF. CDR3 in DNA: TGTGCCAGCAGGATTAGCGGGGATTGGGGGACCCAGTACTTC.

The J gene is TRBJ1-6, the V gene TRBV6-4; 7 bases are a match to TRBD1. The CDR3 is 14 amino acids. V lost 6 bases and J lost 8; bases outside the gene matches: 7. The germline V gene has CDR1 MRHNA and CDR2 SNTAGT. The CDR3 loop is CASSPGQVHSPLHF. The CDR3 coding sequence is TGTGCCAGCAGCCCTGGACAGGTGCATTCACCCCTCCACTTT.

In its sample, this clone was seen a few times. The rearrangement uses TRBV30 and TRBJ2-7; D possibly corresponds to TRBD2 (7 bases). V shed 0 bases and J shed 7 bases, with 13 bases lying between them. The germline CDR1 and CDR2 sequences are GTSNPN and SVGIG (reference sequence). CDR3 length: 13 residues. CDR3 amino acids: CAWSVGGAREQYF. The CDR3 nucleotides are TGTGCCTGGAGTGTAGGGGGGGCGCGGGAGCAGTACTTC.

The J gene is TRBJ1-1, the V gene TRBV15; D may be TRBD1 (5 bases). V lost 5 bases and J lost 4, with 11 bases in between. The CDR3 is 13 amino acids. The germline CDR1 and CDR2 sequences are LNHNV and YYDKDF (reference sequence). The CDR3 loop is CATSPERGTEAFF. CDR3 bases: TGTGCCACCAGCCCAGAAAGGGGCACTGAAGCTTTCTTT.

The chain has TRBV5-1 and TRBJ2-2; TRBD2 matches at 14 bases. Losses at the gene ends were 4 bases for V and 2 bases for J; bases not matched to a gene: 7. The CDR3 runs 18 residues. CDR1 is SGHRS and CDR2 is YFSETQ in the germline V gene. CDR3 in amino acids: CASSLLGLAGVNTGELFF. The CDR3 bases are TGCGCCAGCAGCCTACTGGGACTAGCGGGAGTCAACACCGGGGAGCTGTTTTTT.

The V and J genes are TRBV4-3 and TRBJ2-7; the D is unclear. Looked up from germline, CDR1 is LGHNA and CDR2 is YSLEER. The CDR3 consists of 14 residues. Trimming removed 3 bases at V and 5 bases at J, with 14 bases between. Here the CDR3 reads CASSQSKSNHEQYF. In nucleotides, the CDR3 is TGCGCCAGCAGCCAGTCTAAAAGTAACCACGAGCAGTACTTC.

There are a few counts of this clone. The junction shows a germline mismatch at one end, possibly a read error. This chain links TRBV11-2 with TRBJ1-2; D not certain. This CDR3 has 14 residues. Germline V gene sequence: CDR1 SGHAT, CDR2 FQNNGV. CDR3 residues: CASSLDLNTALPIF. The CDR3 DNA reads TGTGCCAGCAGCTTAGATCTCAATACAGCTCTACCGATCTTC.

This chain joins TRBV5-1 and TRBJ2-1, with no clear D. Germline V gives CDR1 SGHRS, CDR2 YFSETQ. The ends were cut back, 0 bases at V and 9 bases at J, with 7 bases in the middle. The CDR3 sequence is 12 residues long. This CDR3 is CASSLESGEQFF. In DNA form, the CDR3 reads TGCGCCAGCAGCTTGGAATCGGGTGAGCAGTTCTTC.

The V call is TRBV5-1, the J call TRBJ1-6; D is uncertain. Per the germline V gene, CDR1 is SGHRS and CDR2 is YFSETQ. Trimming took 0 bases from V and 5 from J, leaving 6 bases between them. The CDR3 runs 14 residues. The DNA for the CDR3 is TGCGCCAGCAGCTTGGCCCCGGATAATTCACCCCTCCACTTT. Translating gives CASSLAPDNSPLHF.

Remarks on this clone: The identical CDR3 is also encoded by other nucleotide sequences in the sample. CDR3 DNA: TGCGCCAGCAGCTTGGACGGGACTAGCATCTACGAGCAGTACTTC. Amino acids: CASSLDGTSIYEQYF. The chain joins TRBV5-1 to TRBJ2-7; 9 positions match TRBD2. CDR1 and CDR2 from the germline V gene are SGHRS and YFSETQ. The CDR3 extends over 15 amino acids. V gave up 0 bases and J gave up 3 bases; unmatched junction bases: 4. Together with reference TRBV5-1 and TRBJ2-7, the CDR3 gives the full variable domain: KAGVTQTPRYLIKTRGQQVTLSCSPISGHRSVSWYQQTPGQGLQFLFEYFSETQRNKGNFPGRFSGRQFSNSRSEMNVSTLELGDSALYLCASSLDGTSIYEQYFGPGTRLTVT.

The chain employs TRBV30 and TRBJ1-2, with TRBD1 matching over 8 bases. The V segment lost 8 bases and the J segment 5 bases; nucleotides outside the gene matches: 10. The CDR3 extends over 13 amino acids. The germline CDR1 and CDR2 sequences are GTSNPN and SVGIG (reference sequence). CDR3 loop: CARQDREVYGYTF. In DNA form, the CDR3 reads TGTGCCCGCCAGGACAGGGAAGTTTATGGCTACACCTTC. The whole variable domain, remainder taken from reference TRBV30 and TRBJ1-2, is SQTIHQWPATLVQPVGSPLSLECTVEGTSNPNLYWYRQAAGRGLQLLFYSVGIGQISSEVPQNLSASRPQDRQFILSSKKLLLSDSGFYLCARQDREVYGYTFGSGTRLTVV.

The chain combines TRBV11-3 with TRBJ2-2; D uncertain. The CDR3 runs to 12 residues. The V gene's germline CDR1 is SGHNT and CDR2 YENEEA. The CDR3 reads CASHQFAGELFF. CDR3 bases: TGTGCTTCGCATCAGTTCGCCGGGGAGCTGTTTTTT.

This chain connects TRBV30 to TRBJ2-7; 10 bases map to TRBD2. The V and J ends lost 3 bases and 0 bases, in that order; junction bases with no gene match: 2. The CDR3 extends over 14 amino acids. The V gene's germline CDR1 is GTSNPN and CDR2 SVGIG (reference sequence). This chain's CDR3 is CAWRLAGVSYEQYF. CDR3 in DNA: TGTGCCTGGAGGCTAGCGGGAGTCTCCTACGAGCAGTACTTC.

The chain links TRBV7-9 to TRBJ2-1; possible D gene TRBD1, 5 bases. The CDR3 has 16 amino acids. Trimming took 3 bases from V and 7 from J, leaving 19 bases between them. The germline CDR1 and CDR2 sequences are SEHNR and FQNEAQ (reference sequence). CDR3 nucleotides: TGTGCCAGCAGCTTTGATGGGGCGACCCGTGGGAATGAGCAGTTCTTC. Protein sequence: CASSFDGATRGNEQFF.

This sequence joins TRBV7-6 and TRBJ2-2; D possibly corresponds to TRBD2 (5 bases). The germline gives CDR1 SGHVS, CDR2 FNYEAQ. CDR3 length equals 17 residues. Trimming took 1 base from V and 0 from J, leaving 12 bases between them. The CDR3 DNA follows: TGTGCCAGCAGCTTAGGGACGGGAAACACGAACACCGGGGAGCTGTTTTTT. Translation: CASSLGTGNTNTGELFF.

The CDR3 DNA sequence: TGTGCCAGCAGTGAAGAACTTAGCGGGGGAAACACAGATACGCAGTATTTT. As protein: CASSEELSGGNTDTQYF. The chain joins TRBV6-1 to TRBJ2-3, with 9 bases matching TRBD2. This CDR3 has 17 amino acids. V lost 1 base, J lost 2 bases, and 7 bases stayed unmatched. Germline CDR1 is MNHNS and CDR2 is SASEGT.

The chain employs TRBV11-3 and TRBJ2-5, with 14 nucleotides matching TRBD2. V lost 5 bases and J lost 4; bases outside the gene matches: 3. The CDR3 runs 15 residues. From germline, CDR1 is SGHNT and CDR2 YENEEA. CDR3 sequence (DNA): TGTGCCAGCAGCGGGACTAGCGGGAGCGGAGAGACCCAGTACTTC. This gives the protein CASSGTSGSGETQYF.

The chain has TRBV7-2 and TRBJ2-1, with D possibly matching TRBD2 (5 bases). Germline-derived CDR1 and CDR2 are SGHTA and FQGNSA. V was cut by 1 base and J by 7 bases, with 14 bases left in between. CDR3 length: 15 amino acids. CDR3 sequence (DNA): TGTGCCAGCAGCTTAGGCGGGCTACCCTCGAATGAGCAGTTCTTC. As protein: CASSLGGLPSNEQFF.

The rearrangement uses TRBV19 and TRBJ2-5; 7 bases line up with TRBD1. V dropped 5 bases and J dropped 5; count of bases not matched to a gene: 5. This CDR3 region has 13 residues. Germline V gene data show CDR1 as LNHDA and CDR2 as SQIVND (reference sequence). The CDR3 loop is CASSRQGGETQYF. The CDR3, as DNA: TGTGCCAGTAGTCGACAGGGCGGGGAGACCCAGTACTTC.

The chain combines TRBV19 with TRBJ1-2; D is unresolved. CDR3 length equals 11 residues. The V gene's germline CDR1 is LNHDA and CDR2 SQIVND (reference sequence). The ends were cut back, 4 bases at V and 4 bases at J, with 4 bases in the middle. The CDR3 bases are TGTGCCAGTAGTACCGGCTATGGCTACACCTTC. Its protein product is CASSTGYGYTF.

This chain connects TRBV18 to TRBJ2-5, with 10 bases lining up with TRBD1. J was trimmed by 5 bases and V by 2 bases; bases with no gene match: 8. The CDR3 runs to 16 residues. The germline CDR1 and CDR2 sequences are KGHSH and LQKENI. The CDR3 loop is CASSPTPDRGLETQYF. The CDR3, as DNA: TGTGCCAGCTCACCAACACCGGACAGGGGGTTGGAGACCCAGTACTTC. The complete variable domain, with remaining parts taken from reference TRBV18 and TRBJ2-5, reads NAGVMQNPRHLVRRRGQEARLRCSPMKGHSHVYWYRQLPEEGLKFMVYLQKENIIDESGMPKERFSAEFPKEGPSILRIQQVVRGDSAAYFCASSPTPDRGLETQYFGPGTRLLVL.

The V and J genes are TRBV27 and TRBJ1-4, with D perhaps matching TRBD1 (5 bases). Germline CDR1 is MNHEY and CDR2 is SMNVEV (reference sequence). This CDR3 comprises 12 residues. Trimming removed 6 bases at V and 13 bases at J, with 15 bases between. The CDR3 bases are TGTGCCAGCAGGGGCTTGGTCGGGGGACTGTTTTTT. It encodes CASRGLVGGLFF. Full variable domain (missing parts from reference TRBV27 and TRBJ1-4): EAQVTQNPRYLITVTGKKLTVTCSQNMNHEYMSWYRQDPGLGLRQIYYSMNVEVTDKGDVPEGYKVSRKEKRNFPLILESPSPNQTSLYFCASRGLVGGLFFGSGTQLSVL.

Only one count was recorded for this clone. V and J are TRBV20-1 and TRBJ1-1, with a weak D call TRBD1 (6 bases). Trimming shortened V by 6 bases and J by 1 base, and 6 bases separated the two germline ends. Germline CDR1 is DFQATT and CDR2 is SNEGSKA (reference sequence). This CDR3 is 11 amino acids long. The CDR3 DNA sequence: TGCAGTGCCAGGGGGAACACTGAAGCTTTCTTT. Its translation is CSARGNTEAFF.

This clone was seen a handful of times. V is TRBV7-2 and J is TRBJ2-7; 8 bases are shared with TRBD2. V shed 5 bases and J 5 bases; nucleotides not matched to a gene: 8. In germline, CDR1 is SGHTA, CDR2 FQGNSA. The CDR3 covers 14 residues. The CDR3 nucleotides are TGTGCCAGCAGCCTATTAGCGGGACTTAACGAGCAGTACTTC. This sequence encodes CASSLLAGLNEQYF.

The chain recombines TRBV5-1 with TRBJ2-7; 7 nucleotides match TRBD1. The CDR3 is 15 residues long. Germline-derived CDR1 and CDR2 are SGHRS and YFSETQ. The V segment lost 0 bases and the J segment 5 bases; nucleotides outside the gene matches: 8. The CDR3 DNA reads TGCGCCAGCAGCTTGGCAGGGGACAGAGTAGACGAGCAGTACTTC. Translation gives CASSLAGDRVDEQYF.

V usage is TRBV10-2 and J usage is TRBJ1-1, with a possible D match to TRBD1 (6 bases). This CDR3 has 15 amino acids. Germline V gene sequence: CDR1 WSHSY, CDR2 SAAADI. Between the trimmed V and J ends, which lost 10 bases and 4 bases, there was a span of 22 bases. In DNA, the CDR3 is TGCGCCACCTATCCCCCGACAAAAGGGGGCACTGAAGCTTTCTTT. Encoded protein: CATYPPTKGGTEAFF.

The chain carries TRBV5-1 and TRBJ1-4; D perhaps matches TRBD1 (6 bases). This CDR3 spans 16 amino acids. Trimming shortened V by 4 bases and J by 5 bases, and 18 bases separated the two germline ends. The germline V gene encodes CDR1 SGHRS and CDR2 YFSETQ. The CDR3 DNA is TGCGCCAGCAGCCGCACAGGGAAGGGGAAGAATGAAAAACTGTTTTTT. It is translated as CASSRTGKGKNEKLFF.

This clone was picked up one time. J is TRBJ2-7 and V is TRBV28; TRBD2 matches 11 bases. Looked up from germline, CDR1 is MDHEN and CDR2 is SYDVKM. The CDR3 runs 14 residues. Unmatched junction bases numbered 4, after V lost 5 bases and J lost 4 bases. The CDR3 region has the DNA TGTGCCAGCAGTCGGACTAGCGGGCCTTACGAGCAGTACTTC. It yields the protein CASSRTSGPYEQYF.